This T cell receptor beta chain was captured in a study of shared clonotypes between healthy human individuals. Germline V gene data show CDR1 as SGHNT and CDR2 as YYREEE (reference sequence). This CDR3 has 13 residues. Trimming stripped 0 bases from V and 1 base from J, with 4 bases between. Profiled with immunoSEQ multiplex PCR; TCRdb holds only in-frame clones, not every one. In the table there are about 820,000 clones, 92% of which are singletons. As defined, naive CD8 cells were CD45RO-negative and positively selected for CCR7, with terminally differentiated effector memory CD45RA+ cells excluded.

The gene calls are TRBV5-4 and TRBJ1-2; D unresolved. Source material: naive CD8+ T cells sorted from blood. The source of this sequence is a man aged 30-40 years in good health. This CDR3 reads CASSLGINYGYTF. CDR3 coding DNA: TGTGCCAGCAGCTTGGGAATTAACTATGGCTACACCTTC.